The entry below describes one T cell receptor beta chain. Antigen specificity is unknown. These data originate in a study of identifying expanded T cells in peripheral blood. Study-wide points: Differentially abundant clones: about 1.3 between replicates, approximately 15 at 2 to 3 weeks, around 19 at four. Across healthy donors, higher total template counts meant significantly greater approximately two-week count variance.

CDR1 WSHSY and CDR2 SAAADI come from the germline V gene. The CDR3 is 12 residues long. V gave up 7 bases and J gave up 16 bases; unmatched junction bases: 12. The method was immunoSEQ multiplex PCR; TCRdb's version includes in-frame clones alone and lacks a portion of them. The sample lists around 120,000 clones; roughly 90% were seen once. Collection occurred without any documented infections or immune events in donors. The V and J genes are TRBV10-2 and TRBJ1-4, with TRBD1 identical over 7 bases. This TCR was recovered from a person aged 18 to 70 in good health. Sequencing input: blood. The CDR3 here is CASIQGEFGRFF. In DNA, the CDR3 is TGCGCCAGCATCCAGGGGGAGTTTGGACGGTTTTTT.